These 12 T cell receptor beta chains share one sample of origin, sequenced in a study of T cells in Graves' hyperthyroidism and ophthalmopathy. Regions amplified from RNA transcripts were the TCR beta CDR3 regions. With the HTBI primer set, the TCR CDR3 went through a first round of RT-PCR. TCRdb recomputed calls from the multiplex PCR reads with MiXCR, one row per CDR3 protein. The sample records 500,000 to 600,000 distinct CDR3 sequences, 35% to 55% being singletons. Sequencing input: peripheral blood or thyroid tissue (not recorded which). The origin of the receptors is an adult woman with Graves' disease, either hyperthyroidism or ophthalmopathy (not recorded which).

This chain connects TRBV2 to TRBJ1-6, with 9 bases fitting TRBD1. Germline trimming cut 6 bases from V and 6 bases from J; bases unmatched to any gene: 0. Germline V lookup: CDR1 SNHLY, CDR2 FYNNEI. The CDR3 length is 13 residues. CDR3 residues: CASRDRGNSPLHF. The CDR3 coding sequence is TGTGCCAGCAGGGACAGGGGTAATTCACCCCTCCACTTT.

Of note for this clonotype: A much larger clone is a single base away; this may be a read error. V and J are TRBV10-3 and TRBJ2-7; D remains unclear. This CDR3 has 14 amino acids. Per germline, CDR1 ENHRY and CDR2 SYGVKD. CDR3 DNA sequence: TGTGCCAGCGCCCCTCGGCCCCGCTCCTACGGGCAGTACTTC. Encoded protein: CASAPRPRSYGQYF.

The V gene is TRBV20-1, the J gene TRBJ1-1, with 7 bases lining up with TRBD1. Trimming took 4 bases from V and 0 from J; bases not matched to a gene: 8. The length of the CDR3 is 15 residues. Germline assignment: CDR1 DFQATT and CDR2 SNEGSKA (reference sequence). Written as DNA, the CDR3 is TGCAGTGCTACTCGACAGGGAAGGGTGAACACTGAAGCTTTCTTT. It translates to CSATRQGRVNTEAFF.

The chain is built from TRBV7-9 and TRBJ1-3; D ambiguous. Trimming left V 8 bases short and J 7 bases short, with 9 bases between. The V gene's germline CDR1 is SEHNR and CDR2 FQNEAQ (reference sequence). CDR3 length: 11 amino acids. The DNA for the CDR3 is TGTGCCAGCGACTCAAGGAACACCATATATTTT. Its translation is CASDSRNTIYF.

The sample holds many counts of this clonotype. This chain links TRBV19 with TRBJ1-5; TRBD1 matches 7 bases. The CDR3 runs to 16 residues. The V and J ends lost 7 bases and 3 bases, in that order; junction bases with no gene match: 12. CDR1 and CDR2 from the germline V gene are LNHDA and SQIVND (reference sequence). The CDR3 reads CASKGAGTAYNQPQHF. CDR3 sequence (DNA): TGTGCCAGTAAAGGGGCCGGGACAGCGTACAATCAGCCCCAGCATTTT.

This clonotype came up many times. The chain has TRBV5-1 and TRBJ1-1; tentative D call: TRBD1 (5 bases). Trimming pared 4 bases from V and 4 bases from J, leaving 20 bases between. In germline, CDR1 is SGHRS, CDR2 YFSETQ. This CDR3 has 16 amino acids. CDR3 protein: CASSRAPGGVGTEAFF. The CDR3 nucleotides are TGCGCCAGCAGCCGCGCTCCGGGAGGGGTGGGCACTGAAGCTTTCTTT.

In this sample, this clonotype turned up many times. V usage is TRBV28 and J usage is TRBJ2-5; 7 bases line up with TRBD1. With V trimmed by 4 bases and J by 5 bases, 7 bases remained unmatched. There are 14 residues in the CDR3. CDR1 and CDR2 (germline): MDHEN, SYDVKM. The CDR3 DNA reads TGTGCCAGCAGTTCCCGACAGGGTGGCGAGACCCAGTACTTC. It encodes CASSSRQGGETQYF.

This clonotype was found many times. The chain is built from TRBV4-1 and TRBJ2-7; 10 nucleotides line up with TRBD1. Germline CDR1 reads MGHRA; CDR2 reads YSYEKL. The CDR3 runs to 16 residues. After removal of 3 bases from V and 7 bases from J, the junction contained 12 bases not matched to a gene. CDR3: CASSHNWGQGKEEQYF. CDR3 coding DNA: TGCGCCAGCAGCCACAACTGGGGACAGGGGAAGGAGGAGCAGTACTTC.

The J gene is TRBJ2-7, the V gene TRBV15; D is ambiguous. Germline V gene sequence: CDR1 LNHNV, CDR2 YYDKDF (reference sequence). The CDR3 length is 16 residues. V was pared by 3 bases and J by 6 bases, with 21 bases between. CDR3 protein: CATSSLQGGETGEQYF. CDR3 DNA sequence: TGTGCCACCAGCAGCTTGCAAGGCGGCGAGACGGGCGAGCAGTACTTC.

V gene TRBV29-1 combines with J gene TRBJ2-7; 11 bases match TRBD2. The CDR3 is 13 amino acids. J was trimmed by 2 bases and V by 8 bases; bases with no gene match: 5. Germline V gene data show CDR1 as SQVTM and CDR2 as ANQGSEA. The CDR3 bases are TGCAGCTTAGTTAGCGGGAGGGCCTACGAGCAGTACTTC. It specifies CSLVSGRAYEQYF.

The chain has TRBV27 and TRBJ2-5; TRBD1 is a possible D gene (5 bases). CDR1 and CDR2 (germline): MNHEY, SMNVEV (reference sequence). The CDR3 is made up of 17 amino acids. Deletions cut 2 bases from V and 0 bases from J, with 16 bases between. CDR3: CASSLRYNRRYQETQYF. CDR3 in DNA: TGTGCCAGCAGTTTAAGGTATAACAGGCGGTACCAAGAGACCCAGTACTTC.

The table lists this clonotype with many counts. The chain is built from TRBV6-2 or TRBV6-3 and TRBJ1-2; D unclear. The CDR3 spans 13 residues. CDR1 and CDR2 (germline): MNHEY, SVGEGT. The V end lost 10 bases, the J end lost 4 bases, and 16 bases lay between the germline ends. The CDR3 protein is CATHSSLGYGYTF. Here the CDR3 DNA reads TGTGCCACCCATTCTTCCCTCGGCTATGGCTACACCTTC.